These 29 T cell receptor beta chains were all obtained from the same sample, sequenced in a study of T-cell memory formation after mild COVID-19. TCRdb used MiXCR to reprocess the 5' RACE reads, holding one entry per CDR3 protein. The repertoire holds 250,000 to 300,000 distinct CDR3 sequences, about 17% seen once, with roughly a fifth in the top ten. The specimen was PBMCs or a T cell subset sorted from them (not recorded which). The receptors shown here come from a man younger than 30 who had mild COVID-19 (a few samples of this study predate the infection). Cell type and time point are not known.

The sample holds many counts of this clonotype. At one end the junction does not follow the germline gene, possibly because of a read error. The chain is built from TRBV7-9 and TRBJ2-5; possibly TRBD1 or TRBD2 for D (5 bases each). The CDR3 has 13 amino acids. Germline V gene lookup returns CDR1 SEHNR and CDR2 FQNEAQ (reference sequence). In nucleotides, the CDR3 is TGTGCCAGCAGCTTAGCCTTCCGGGACGTAGTATGCTTC. Its protein is CASSLAFRDVVCF.

The chain has TRBV18 and TRBJ1-5; D might be TRBD1 (6 bases). The V end lost 4 bases, the J end lost 4 bases, and 11 bases lay between the germline ends. Germline V lookup: CDR1 KGHSH, CDR2 LQKENI. The CDR3 contains 14 residues. CDR3 nucleotide sequence: TGTGCCAGCTCACACCTAGGGACAAATCAGCCCCAGCATTTT. Translated: CASSHLGTNQPQHF.

The CDR3 DNA is TGTGCCAGCAGCCCCAACAGCGGGAACCAAGAGACCCAGTACTTC. It encodes CASSPNSGNQETQYF. This rearrangement joins TRBV11-2 to TRBJ2-5; 7 nucleotides match TRBD2. Germline CDR1 reads SGHAT; CDR2 reads FQNNGV. The CDR3 length is 15 residues. Germline trimming cut 5 bases from V and 0 bases from J; bases unmatched to any gene: 6.

This clonotype has more than one count but fewer than ten. The V gene is TRBV18, the J gene TRBJ1-2; a weak D match, TRBD1 (5 bases). Germline-derived CDR1 and CDR2 are KGHSH and LQKENI. V lost 3 bases and J lost 1, with 12 bases in between. The CDR3 totals 15 residues. CDR3 nucleotide sequence: TGTGCCAGCTCACCCTTAGGGGACTTTAACTATGGCTACACCTTC. This sequence encodes CASSPLGDFNYGYTF.

In its sample, this clonotype was seen a few times. V is TRBV7-9 and J is TRBJ2-5, with 16 bases fitting TRBD2. V was clipped by 5 bases and J by 3 bases; unmatched bases: 12. Germline assignment: CDR1 SEHNR and CDR2 FQNEAQ (reference sequence). This CDR3 is 19 amino acids long. The CDR3 region is CASSDAGTSGGAGEETQYF. The DNA of the CDR3 is TGTGCCAGCAGCGACGCCGGGACTAGCGGGGGGGCCGGTGAAGAGACCCAGTACTTC.

The chain couples TRBV4-2 to TRBJ1-6, with TRBD1 as a possible D gene (5 bases). Germline CDR1 LGHNA, CDR2 YNFKEQ. There are 16 residues in the CDR3. Trimming removed 6 bases at V and 6 bases at J, with 18 bases between. The CDR3 coding sequence is TGTGCCAGCAGTCTCGGACAAGAACATAGTAATTCACCCCTCCACTTT. Its protein is CASSLGQEHSNSPLHF.

CDR3 sequence (DNA): TGTGCCAGCAGCGATCGGACAGGGTCCATAGAGACCCAGTACTTC. It yields the protein CASSDRTGSIETQYF. The chain couples TRBV21-1 to TRBJ2-5; the D segment call TRBD1 is taken from the table without a DNA check. TRBV21-1 counts as a pseudogene. CDR3 length: 15 amino acids.

Only a few counts were recorded for this clonotype. This chain joins TRBV11-1 and TRBJ2-1; the D gene is possibly TRBD2 (5 bases). Trimming removed 5 bases at V and 5 bases at J, with 10 bases between. The CDR3 is 13 amino acids. Germline CDR1 reads SGHAT; CDR2 reads FQDESV (reference sequence). CDR3 protein: CASSRPGNNEQFF. DNA for the CDR3: TGTGCCAGCAGCCGCCCGGGGAACAATGAGCAGTTCTTC.

This clonotype was seen more than once but under ten times. The V and J genes are TRBV7-3 and TRBJ2-5; TRBD2 matches at 7 bases. The ends lost 3 bases at V and 2 bases at J; junction bases unmatched: 3. The length of the CDR3 is 14 residues. Germline V lookup: CDR1 SGHTA, CDR2 FQGTGA. The CDR3 sequence is CASSFGGVQETQYF. The CDR3 nucleotides read TGTGCCAGCAGCTTTGGGGGGGTTCAAGAGACCCAGTACTTC.

The rearrangement links TRBV29-1 to TRBJ1-2; 9 positions agree with TRBD1. From germline, CDR1 is SQVTM and CDR2 ANQGSEA. This CDR3 has 13 amino acids. CDR3 region: CRLSGQGIYGYTF. CDR3 in DNA: TGCAGACTATCCGGACAGGGGATCTATGGCTACACCTTC.

This clonotype has at least ten counts. CDR3: CASSSALAFEAGGLNTEAFF. In nucleotides, the CDR3 is TGTGCCAGCAGTTCGGCCCTAGCATTCGAGGCGGGGGGGCTGAACACTGAAGCTTTCTTT. The V gene is TRBV7-8, the J gene TRBJ1-1, with D perhaps matching TRBD1 (6 bases). V was pared by 6 bases and J by 0 bases, with 29 bases between. Germline V lookup: CDR1 SGHVS, CDR2 FQNEAQ. The CDR3 loop spans 20 amino acids. The complete variable domain, with remaining parts taken from reference TRBV7-8 and TRBJ1-1, reads GAGVSQSPRYKVAKRGQDVALRCDPISGHVSLFWYQQALGQGPEFLTYFQNEAQLDKSGLPSDRFFAERPEGSVSTLKIQRTQQEDSAVYLCASSSALAFEAGGLNTEAFFGQGTRLTVV.

V gene TRBV19 combines with J gene TRBJ1-2; TRBD1 matches at 8 bases. CDR1 and CDR2 from the germline V gene are LNHDA and SQIVND (reference sequence). The V and J ends lost 4 bases and 4 bases, in that order; junction bases with no gene match: 2. The CDR3 spans 13 residues. The CDR3 protein is CASSTGTGYGYTF. CDR3 coding DNA: TGTGCCAGTAGTACCGGGACAGGCTATGGCTACACCTTC.

This clonotype was recorded at least ten times. The gene calls are TRBV5-1 and TRBJ2-2, with D unresolved. This CDR3 has 14 amino acids. Germline-derived CDR1 and CDR2 are SGHRS and YFSETQ. Trimming cost V 0 bases and J 3 bases, with 6 bases left between them. The CDR3 DNA is TGCGCCAGCAGCTTGGGCCAACACACCGGGGAGCTGTTTTTT. It yields the protein CASSLGQHTGELFF.

This sequence joins TRBV11-3 and TRBJ2-1; possible D gene TRBD2, 5 bases. Per the germline V gene, CDR1 is SGHNT and CDR2 is YENEEA. V lost 4 bases, J lost 0 bases, and 13 bases lay in between. The CDR3 runs 16 residues. The CDR3 sequence is CASSSDSESSYNEQFF. DNA of the CDR3: TGTGCCAGCAGCTCGGATAGCGAGAGCTCCTACAATGAGCAGTTCTTC.

This clonotype has more than one count but fewer than ten. The chain links TRBV20-1 to TRBJ2-3; 7 bases match TRBD1. V trimming: 6 bases; J trimming: 1 base; junction bases outside the gene matches: 7. Germline CDR1 is DFQATT and CDR2 is SNEGSKA (reference sequence). The CDR3 runs 14 residues. DNA of the CDR3: TGCAGTGCGGCTACAGGGGCGGGCACAGATACGCAGTATTTT. Amino acids: CSAATGAGTDTQYF.

Only a few counts were recorded for this clonotype. V is TRBV9 and J is TRBJ2-3, with D perhaps given as TRBD1 or TRBD2 (6 bases each). The CDR3 runs to 16 residues. The V gene lost 0 bases and the J gene lost 4 bases, with 15 bases spanning the gap. Germline V gene data show CDR1 as SGDLS and CDR2 as YYNGEE. The CDR3 reads CASSVVEGGPPDTQYF. The CDR3 DNA is TGTGCCAGCAGCGTAGTTGAGGGGGGACCGCCAGATACGCAGTATTTT. The whole variable domain, remainder taken from reference TRBV9 and TRBJ2-3, is DSGVTQTPKHLITATGQRVTLRCSPRSGDLSVYWYQQSLDQGLQFLIQYYNGEERAKGNILERFSAQQFPDLHSELNLSSLELGDSALYFCASSVVEGGPPDTQYFGPGTRLTVL.

This chain links TRBV3-1 with TRBJ2-3, with D hard to call. The V gene's germline CDR1 is LGHDT and CDR2 YNNKEL (reference sequence). V shed 2 bases and J shed 5 bases, with 2 bases lying between them. This CDR3 contains 11 residues. For the CDR3, the DNA is TGTGCCAGCAGCCAACGAGATACGCAGTATTTT. Encoded protein: CASSQRDTQYF.

V is TRBV20-1 and J is TRBJ2-7; D might be TRBD2 (7 bases). This CDR3 has 16 amino acids. Germline-derived CDR1 and CDR2 are DFQATT and SNEGSKA (reference sequence). V was cut by 0 bases and J by 1 base, with 16 bases left in between. CDR3 sequence (DNA): TGCAGTGCTAGAGATTCTCGGGGGGCCGGGTCCTACGAGCAGTACGTC. This encodes CSARDSRGAGSYEQYV.

This clonotype was seen only a few times. The rearrangement joins TRBV12-3 or TRBV12-4 to TRBJ2-2; D might be TRBD2 (6 bases). The germline V and J ends were trimmed by 4 bases and 4 bases, with 22 bases remaining between them. The CDR3 has 18 residues. The CDR3 protein is CASSSLGLGVVVTGELFF. The CDR3 region has the DNA TGTGCCAGCAGTTCCTTGGGACTGGGGGTCGTGGTCACCGGGGAGCTGTTTTTT.

This clonotype has a handful of counts. This rearrangement joins TRBV7-3 to TRBJ2-3; 12 bases agree with TRBD2. After removal of 5 bases from V and 5 bases from J, the junction contained 8 bases not matched to a gene. The germline V gene encodes CDR1 SGHTA and CDR2 FQGTGA. The CDR3 is 16 amino acids. In nucleotides, the CDR3 is TGTGCCAGCAGCAGTGGACTAGCGGGGAGAGGAGATACGCAGTATTTT. Translation: CASSSGLAGRGDTQYF.

The DNA for the CDR3 is TGCGCCAGCAGCTTAGGGGGAACAGGGGGTAGTTTTGAAGCTTTCTTT. This gives the protein CASSLGGTGGSFEAFF. The chain is built from TRBV5-1 and TRBJ1-1, with 8 bases that match TRBD1. Trimming removed 2 bases from V and 7 bases from J; junction bases left unmatched: 13. Germline V CDR1 and CDR2: SGHRS, YFSETQ. CDR3 length equals 16 residues.

The chain combines TRBV10-3 with TRBJ2-3, with 9 nucleotides matching TRBD2. This CDR3 spans 14 amino acids. The junction had 6 bases not matched to a gene; V was cut back by 11 bases and J by 0 bases. Germline V gene sequence: CDR1 ENHRY, CDR2 SYGVKD. Here the CDR3 reads CAAGLALSTDTQYF. The DNA for the CDR3 is TGTGCCGCGGGACTAGCCCTTAGCACAGATACGCAGTATTTT.

The CDR3 nucleotides read TGTGCCAGCGGACAGGGGGGCCAAGAGACCCAGTACTTC. It codes for CASGQGGQETQYF. The rearrangement links TRBV28 to TRBJ2-5; 10 bases are a match to TRBD1. CDR3 length: 13 amino acids. Germline V gene data show CDR1 as MDHEN and CDR2 as SYDVKM. With 8 bases clipped from V and 1 base from J, the junction kept 1 base outside the gene matches.

This clonotype was observed a few times. The chain uses TRBV2 and TRBJ2-3, with D maybe TRBD1 (7 bases). Germline V gene lookup returns CDR1 SNHLY and CDR2 FYNNEI. The CDR3 has 16 residues. V lost 0 bases, J lost 2 bases, and 12 bases lay in between. CDR3 region: CASSEAARGATDTQYF. CDR3 bases: TGTGCCAGCAGTGAAGCCGCCAGGGGGGCCACAGATACGCAGTATTTT.

This clonotype has a handful of counts. The V and J genes are TRBV28 and TRBJ1-5; TRBD1 is a possible D gene (6 bases). CDR1 MDHEN and CDR2 SYDVKM come from the germline V gene. V lost 7 bases, J lost 7 bases, and 14 bases lay in between. The CDR3 is made up of 13 amino acids. The CDR3 nucleotides are TGTGCCAGCAATTCGGGGGGCTACCAGCCCCAGCATTTT. Its protein product is CASNSGGYQPQHF.

This clonotype was found many times. CDR3 DNA sequence: TGCGCCAGCAGTTCCGGTGGGACAGCAGATACGCAGTATTTT. Residues: CASSSGGTADTQYF. This sequence joins TRBV5-1 and TRBJ2-3, with 7 nucleotides matching TRBD1. V gave up 5 bases and J gave up 4 bases; unmatched junction bases: 7. Germline-derived CDR1 and CDR2 are SGHRS and YFSETQ. This CDR3 region has 14 residues.

The rearrangement uses TRBV4-3 and TRBJ2-2, with 7 bases that match TRBD1. V was clipped by 1 base and J by 6 bases; unmatched bases: 8. Germline V gene data show CDR1 as LGHNA and CDR2 as YSLEER. There are 16 residues in the CDR3. CDR3 DNA sequence: TGCGCCAGCAGCCAAGCCGGAACAGGGGCTCCCGGGGAGCTGTTTTTT. Residues: CASSQAGTGAPGELFF.

This clonotype was observed a few times. The chain has TRBV9 and TRBJ2-5, with 7 positions matching TRBD2. Germline CDR1 is SGDLS and CDR2 is YYNGEE. The junction had 5 bases not matched to a gene; V was cut back by 4 bases and J by 5 bases. The CDR3 has 13 residues. The CDR3 region is CASSKDGGETQYF. DNA for the CDR3: TGTGCCAGCAGCAAGGACGGGGGGGAGACCCAGTACTTC.

The V gene is TRBV20-1, the J gene TRBJ2-3; 10 bases are shared with TRBD2. Germline V gene data show CDR1 as DFQATT and CDR2 as SNEGSKA (reference sequence). CDR3 length equals 15 residues. V lost 2 bases to trimming and J lost 0 bases; unmatched junction nucleotides: 2. For the CDR3, the DNA is TGCAGTGCTAGAAGGACTAGCGGAAGCACAGATACGCAGTATTTT. It yields the protein CSARRTSGSTDTQYF.